This TCR beta chain was captured by sequencing in a study of shared clonotypes between healthy human individuals. After removal of 6 bases from V and 0 bases from J, the junction contained 5 bases not matched to a gene. CDR1 is SSHAT and CDR2 is FNYEAQ in the germline V gene (reference sequence). The CDR3 loop spans 15 amino acids. Clones were read by immunoSEQ multiplex PCR, and TCRdb kept only the in-frame ones, dropping some. The top ten clones hold about 0.07% of a sample with approximately 180,000 clones, roughly 93% of them seen once. The sequenced material came from naive CD4+ T cells sorted from blood. Sample subset: CD45RA+ positively selected. The rearrangement joins TRBV7-7 to TRBJ1-5; 7 bases align to TRBD1. This sequence originates from a young woman in good health. CDR3 in DNA: TGTGCCAGCAGAAGGGGGCACAATAGCAATCAGCCCCAGCATTTT. Protein: CASRRGHNSNQPQHF. Using reference TRBV7-7 and TRBJ1-5 for the parts outside the CDR3, the full variable domain is GAGVSQSPRYKVTKRGQDVTLRCDPISSHATLYWYQQALGQGPEFLTYFNYEAQPDKSGLPSDRFSAERPEGSISTLTIQRTEQRDSAMYRCASRRGHNSNQPQHFGDGTRLSIL.